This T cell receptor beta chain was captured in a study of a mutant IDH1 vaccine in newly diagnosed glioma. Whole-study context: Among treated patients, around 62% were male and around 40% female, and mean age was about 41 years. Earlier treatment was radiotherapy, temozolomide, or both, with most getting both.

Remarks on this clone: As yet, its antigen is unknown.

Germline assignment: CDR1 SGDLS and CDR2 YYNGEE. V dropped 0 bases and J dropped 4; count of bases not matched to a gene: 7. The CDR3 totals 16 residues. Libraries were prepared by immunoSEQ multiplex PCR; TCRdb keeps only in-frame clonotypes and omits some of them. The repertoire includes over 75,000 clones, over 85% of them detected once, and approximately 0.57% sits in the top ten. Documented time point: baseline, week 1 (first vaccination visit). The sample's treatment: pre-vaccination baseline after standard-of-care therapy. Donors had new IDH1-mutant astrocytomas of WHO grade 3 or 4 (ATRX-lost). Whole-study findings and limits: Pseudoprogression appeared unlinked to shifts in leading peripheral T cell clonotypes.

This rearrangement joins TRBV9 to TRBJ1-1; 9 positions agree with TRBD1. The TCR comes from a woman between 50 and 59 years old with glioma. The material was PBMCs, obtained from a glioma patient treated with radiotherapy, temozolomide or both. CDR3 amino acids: CASSVDPGQGGTEAFF. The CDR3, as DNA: TGTGCCAGCAGCGTAGATCCGGGACAGGGTGGCACTGAAGCTTTCTTT.